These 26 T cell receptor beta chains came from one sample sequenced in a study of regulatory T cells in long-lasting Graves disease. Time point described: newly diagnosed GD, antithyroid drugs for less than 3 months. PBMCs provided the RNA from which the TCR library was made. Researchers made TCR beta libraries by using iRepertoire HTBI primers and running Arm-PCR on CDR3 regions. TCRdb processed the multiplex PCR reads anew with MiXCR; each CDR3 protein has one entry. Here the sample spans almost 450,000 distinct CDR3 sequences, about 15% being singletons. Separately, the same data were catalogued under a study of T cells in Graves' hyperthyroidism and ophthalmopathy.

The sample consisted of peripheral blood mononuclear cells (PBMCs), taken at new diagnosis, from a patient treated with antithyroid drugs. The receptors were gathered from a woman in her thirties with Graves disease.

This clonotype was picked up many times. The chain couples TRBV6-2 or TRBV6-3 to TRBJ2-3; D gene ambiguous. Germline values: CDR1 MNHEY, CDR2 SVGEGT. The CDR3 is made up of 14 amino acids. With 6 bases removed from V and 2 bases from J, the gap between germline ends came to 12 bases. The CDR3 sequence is CASRRVEITDTQYF. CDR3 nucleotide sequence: TGTGCCAGCAGGAGAGTTGAAATCACAGATACGCAGTATTTT.

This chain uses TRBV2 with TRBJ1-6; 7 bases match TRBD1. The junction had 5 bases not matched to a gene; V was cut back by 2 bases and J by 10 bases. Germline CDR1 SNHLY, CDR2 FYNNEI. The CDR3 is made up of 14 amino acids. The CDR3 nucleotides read TGTGCCAGCAGTGAAAACAGGGGAGGCTCACCCCTCCACTTT. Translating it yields CASSENRGGSPLHF.

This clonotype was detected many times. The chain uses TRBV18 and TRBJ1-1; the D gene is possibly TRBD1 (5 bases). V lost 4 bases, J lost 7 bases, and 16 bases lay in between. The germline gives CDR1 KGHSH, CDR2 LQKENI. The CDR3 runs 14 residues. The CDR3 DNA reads TGTGCCAGCTCACAGGGTTTCGGGGGGATTGAAGCTTTCTTT. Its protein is CASSQGFGGIEAFF.

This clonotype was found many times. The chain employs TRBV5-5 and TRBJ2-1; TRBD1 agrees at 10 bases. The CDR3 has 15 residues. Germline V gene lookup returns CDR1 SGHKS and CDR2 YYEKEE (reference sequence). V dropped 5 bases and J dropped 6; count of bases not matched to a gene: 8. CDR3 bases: TGTGCCAGCAGAAACCCGGGACAGGGGTTCAATGAGCAGTTCTTC. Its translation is CASRNPGQGFNEQFF. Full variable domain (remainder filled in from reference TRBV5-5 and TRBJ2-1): DAGVTQSPTHLIKTRGQQVTLRCSPISGHKSVSWYQQVLGQGPQFIFQYYEKEERGRGNFPDRFSARQFPNYSSELNVNALLLGDSALYLCASRNPGQGFNEQFFGPGTRLTVL.

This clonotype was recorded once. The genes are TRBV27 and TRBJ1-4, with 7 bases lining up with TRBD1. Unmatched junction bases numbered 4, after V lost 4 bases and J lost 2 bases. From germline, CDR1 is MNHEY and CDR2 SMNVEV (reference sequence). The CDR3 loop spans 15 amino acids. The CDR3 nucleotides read TGTGCCAGCAGTTCCATGACAGGGACTAATGAAAAACTGTTTTTT. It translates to CASSSMTGTNEKLFF. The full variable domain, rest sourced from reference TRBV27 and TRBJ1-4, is EAQVTQNPRYLITVTGKKLTVTCSQNMNHEYMSWYRQDPGLGLRQIYYSMNVEVTDKGDVPEGYKVSRKEKRNFPLILESPSPNQTSLYFCASSSMTGTNEKLFFGSGTQLSVL.

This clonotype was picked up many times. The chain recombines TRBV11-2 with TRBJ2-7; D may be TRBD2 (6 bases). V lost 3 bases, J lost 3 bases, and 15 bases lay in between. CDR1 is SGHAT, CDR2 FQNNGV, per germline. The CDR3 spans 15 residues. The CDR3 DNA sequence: TGTGCCAGCAGCTTGGAACTCGGGGGTTACTACGAGCAGTACTTC. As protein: CASSLELGGYYEQYF.

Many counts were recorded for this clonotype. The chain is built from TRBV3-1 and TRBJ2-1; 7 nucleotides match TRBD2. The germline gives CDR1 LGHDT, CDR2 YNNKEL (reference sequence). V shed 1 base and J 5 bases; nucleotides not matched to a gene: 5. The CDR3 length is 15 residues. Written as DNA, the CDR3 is TGTGCCAGCAGCCAAGTGGGACTAAGGAACAATGAGCAGTTCTTC. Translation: CASSQVGLRNNEQFF.

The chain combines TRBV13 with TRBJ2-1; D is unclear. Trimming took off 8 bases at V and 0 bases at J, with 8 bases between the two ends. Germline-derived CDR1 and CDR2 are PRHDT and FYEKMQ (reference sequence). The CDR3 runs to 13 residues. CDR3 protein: CASGRSSYNEQFF. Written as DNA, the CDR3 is TGTGCCAGCGGACGTAGCTCCTACAATGAGCAGTTCTTC.

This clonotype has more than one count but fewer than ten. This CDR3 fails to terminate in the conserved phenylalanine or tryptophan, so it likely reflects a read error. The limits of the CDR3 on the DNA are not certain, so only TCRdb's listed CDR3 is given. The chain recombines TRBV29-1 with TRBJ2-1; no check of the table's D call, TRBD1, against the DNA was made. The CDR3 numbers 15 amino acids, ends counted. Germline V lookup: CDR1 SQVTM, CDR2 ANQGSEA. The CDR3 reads CSVEDRRSGTGALFS.

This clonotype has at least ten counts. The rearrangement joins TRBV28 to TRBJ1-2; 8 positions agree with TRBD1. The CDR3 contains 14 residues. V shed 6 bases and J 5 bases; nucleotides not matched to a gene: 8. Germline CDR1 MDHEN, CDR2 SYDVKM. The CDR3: CASSRDRSNYGYTF. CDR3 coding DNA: TGTGCCAGCAGCCGGGACAGGTCGAATTATGGCTACACCTTC.

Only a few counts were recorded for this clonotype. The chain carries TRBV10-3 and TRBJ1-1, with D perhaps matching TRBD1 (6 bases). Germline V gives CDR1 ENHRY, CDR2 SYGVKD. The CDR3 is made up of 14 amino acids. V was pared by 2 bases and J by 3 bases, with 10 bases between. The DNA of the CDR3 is TGTGCCATCAGTGAGAAACAGGGAGACACTGAAGCTTTCTTT. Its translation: CAISEKQGDTEAFF.

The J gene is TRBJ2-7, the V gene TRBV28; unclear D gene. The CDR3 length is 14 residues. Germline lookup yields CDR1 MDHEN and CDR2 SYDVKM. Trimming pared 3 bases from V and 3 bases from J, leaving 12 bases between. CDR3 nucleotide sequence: TGTGCCAGCAGTTTTCCCAACCAGGTCTACGAGCAGTACTTC. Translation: CASSFPNQVYEQYF.

The CDR3 loop reads CSAMTQGRTEAFF. CDR3 DNA: TGCAGTGCTATGACGCAAGGGAGAACTGAAGCTTTCTTT. V is TRBV20-1 and J is TRBJ1-1; D gene uncertain. The CDR3 has 13 residues. Germline V lookup: CDR1 DFQATT, CDR2 SNEGSKA (reference sequence). Trimming removed 4 bases from V and 5 bases from J, with 14 bases in between.

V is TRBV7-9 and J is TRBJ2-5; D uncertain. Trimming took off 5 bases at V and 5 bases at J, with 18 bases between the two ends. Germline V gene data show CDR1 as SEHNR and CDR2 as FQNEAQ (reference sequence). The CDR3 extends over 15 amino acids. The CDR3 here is CASSAPAYGTETQYF. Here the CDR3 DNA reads TGTGCCAGCAGCGCCCCAGCGTACGGAACGGAGACCCAGTACTTC.

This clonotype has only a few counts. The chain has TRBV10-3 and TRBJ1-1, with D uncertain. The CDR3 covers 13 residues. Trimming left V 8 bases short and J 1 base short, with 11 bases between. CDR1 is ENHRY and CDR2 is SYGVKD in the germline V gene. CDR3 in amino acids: CAISPHENTEAFF. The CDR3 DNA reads TGTGCCATCTCTCCACACGAGAACACTGAAGCTTTCTTT.

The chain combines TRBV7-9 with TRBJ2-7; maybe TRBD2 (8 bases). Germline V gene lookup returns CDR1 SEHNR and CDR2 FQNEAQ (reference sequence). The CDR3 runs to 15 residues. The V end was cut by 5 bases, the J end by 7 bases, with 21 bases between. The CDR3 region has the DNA TGTGCCAGCAGCATTTTCGGGGGGGCCAGGGGGGAGCAGTACTTC. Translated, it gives CASSIFGGARGEQYF.

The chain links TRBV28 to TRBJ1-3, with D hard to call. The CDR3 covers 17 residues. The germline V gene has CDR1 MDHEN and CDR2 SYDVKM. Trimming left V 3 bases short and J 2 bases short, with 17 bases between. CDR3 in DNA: TGTGCCAGCAGTTTCGAGGCAGATCTCTGGGCTGGAAACACCATATATTTT. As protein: CASSFEADLWAGNTIYF.

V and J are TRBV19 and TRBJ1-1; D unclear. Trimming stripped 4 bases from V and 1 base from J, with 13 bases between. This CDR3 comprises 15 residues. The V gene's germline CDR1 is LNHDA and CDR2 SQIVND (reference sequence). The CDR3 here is CASSTLFTGNTEAFF. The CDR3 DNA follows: TGTGCCAGTAGTACCCTCTTCACCGGGAACACTGAAGCTTTCTTT.

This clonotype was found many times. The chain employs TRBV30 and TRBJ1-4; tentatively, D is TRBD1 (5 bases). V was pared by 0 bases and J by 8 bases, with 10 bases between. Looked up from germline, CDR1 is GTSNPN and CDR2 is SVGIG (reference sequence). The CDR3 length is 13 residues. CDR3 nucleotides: TGTGCCTGGAGTGTATCAGGGATGGAAAAACTGTTTTTT. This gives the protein CAWSVSGMEKLFF.

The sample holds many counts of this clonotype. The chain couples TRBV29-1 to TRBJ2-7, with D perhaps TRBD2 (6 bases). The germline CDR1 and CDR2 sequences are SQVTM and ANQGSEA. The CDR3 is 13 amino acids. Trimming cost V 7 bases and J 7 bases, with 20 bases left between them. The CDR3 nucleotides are TGCAGCGCCTCGACTAGGCCTTCCGGGGAGCAGTACTTC. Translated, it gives CSASTRPSGEQYF.

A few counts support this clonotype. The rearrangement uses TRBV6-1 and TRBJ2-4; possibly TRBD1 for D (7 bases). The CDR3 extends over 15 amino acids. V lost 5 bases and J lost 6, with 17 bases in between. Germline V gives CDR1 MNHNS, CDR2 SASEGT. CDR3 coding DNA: TGTGCCAGCAGTCGGCCCGGAGGGGGCTTAAACATTCAGTACTTC. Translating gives CASSRPGGGLNIQYF.

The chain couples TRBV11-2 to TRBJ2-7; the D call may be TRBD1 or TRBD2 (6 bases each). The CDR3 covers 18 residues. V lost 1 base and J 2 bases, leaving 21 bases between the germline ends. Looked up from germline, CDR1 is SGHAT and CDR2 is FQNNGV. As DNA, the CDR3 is TGTGCCAGCAGCTTAGTTAGGGGGAGGACGTCGCATCCCTACGAGCAGTACTTC. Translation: CASSLVRGRTSHPYEQYF.

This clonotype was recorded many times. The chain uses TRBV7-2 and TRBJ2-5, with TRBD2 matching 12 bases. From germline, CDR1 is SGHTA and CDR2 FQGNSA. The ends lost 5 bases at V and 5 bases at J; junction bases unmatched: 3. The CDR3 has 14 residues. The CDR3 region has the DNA TGTGCCAGCAGCACTAGCGGGAGGTGGGAGACCCAGTACTTC. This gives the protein CASSTSGRWETQYF.

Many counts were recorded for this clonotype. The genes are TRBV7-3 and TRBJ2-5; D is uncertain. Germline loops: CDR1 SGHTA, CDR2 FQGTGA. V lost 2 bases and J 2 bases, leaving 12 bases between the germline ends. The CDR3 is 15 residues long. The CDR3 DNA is TGTGCCAGCAGCTTACTTGGGGTCGGGCAAGAGACCCAGTACTTC. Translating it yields CASSLLGVGQETQYF.

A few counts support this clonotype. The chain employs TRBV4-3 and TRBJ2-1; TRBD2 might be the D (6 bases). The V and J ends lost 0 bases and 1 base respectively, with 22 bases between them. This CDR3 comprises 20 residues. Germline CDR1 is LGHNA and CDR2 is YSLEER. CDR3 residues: CASSQDIRREWRSSYNEQFF. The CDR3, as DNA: TGCGCCAGCAGCCAAGATATTAGGCGGGAATGGAGGAGTTCCTACAATGAGCAGTTCTTC.

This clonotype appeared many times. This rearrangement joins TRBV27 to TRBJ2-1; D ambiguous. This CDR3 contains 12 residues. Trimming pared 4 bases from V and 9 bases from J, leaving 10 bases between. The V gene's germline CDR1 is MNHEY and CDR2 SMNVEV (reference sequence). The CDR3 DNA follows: TGTGCCAGCAGTTCCTCTAGGGTTGAGCAGTTCTTC. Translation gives CASSSSRVEQFF.